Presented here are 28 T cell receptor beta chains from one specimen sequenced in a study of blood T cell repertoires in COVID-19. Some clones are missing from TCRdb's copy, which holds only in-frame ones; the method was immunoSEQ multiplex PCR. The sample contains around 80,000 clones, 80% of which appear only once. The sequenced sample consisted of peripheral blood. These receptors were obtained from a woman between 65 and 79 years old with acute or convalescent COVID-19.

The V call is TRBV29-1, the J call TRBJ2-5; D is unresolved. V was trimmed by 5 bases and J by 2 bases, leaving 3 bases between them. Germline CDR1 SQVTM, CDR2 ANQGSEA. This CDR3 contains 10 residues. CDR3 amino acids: CSVLQETQYF. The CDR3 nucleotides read TGCAGCGTTCTTCAAGAGACCCAGTACTTC.

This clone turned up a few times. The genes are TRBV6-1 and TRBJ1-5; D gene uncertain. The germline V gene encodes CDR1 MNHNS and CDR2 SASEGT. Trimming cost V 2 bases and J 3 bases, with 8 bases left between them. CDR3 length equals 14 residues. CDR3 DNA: TGTGCCAGCAGTGAACCCCAGATCAATCAGCCCCAGCATTTT. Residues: CASSEPQINQPQHF.

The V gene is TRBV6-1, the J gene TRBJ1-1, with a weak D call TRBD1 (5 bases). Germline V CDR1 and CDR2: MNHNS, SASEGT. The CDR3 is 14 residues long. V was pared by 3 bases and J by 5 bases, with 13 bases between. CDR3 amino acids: CASSDLAGRTEAFF. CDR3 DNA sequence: TGTGCCAGCAGTGATCTCGCAGGGAGGACTGAAGCTTTCTTT.

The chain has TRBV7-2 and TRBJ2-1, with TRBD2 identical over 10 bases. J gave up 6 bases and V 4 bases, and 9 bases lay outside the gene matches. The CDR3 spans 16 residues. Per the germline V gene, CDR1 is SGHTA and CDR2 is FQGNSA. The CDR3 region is CASSSAGLAELNEQFF. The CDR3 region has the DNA TGTGCCAGCAGCTCTGCCGGACTAGCGGAGCTCAATGAGCAGTTCTTC.

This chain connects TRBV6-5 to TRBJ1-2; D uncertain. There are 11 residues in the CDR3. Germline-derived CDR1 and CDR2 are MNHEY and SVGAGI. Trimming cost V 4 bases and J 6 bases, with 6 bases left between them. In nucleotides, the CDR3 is TGTGCCAGCAGTTCCCTCCATGGCTACACCTTC. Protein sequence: CASSSLHGYTF.

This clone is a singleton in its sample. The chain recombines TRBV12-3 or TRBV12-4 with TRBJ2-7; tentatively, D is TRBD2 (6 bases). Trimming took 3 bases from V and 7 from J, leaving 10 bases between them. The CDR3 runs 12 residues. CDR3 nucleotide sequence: TGTGCCAGCAGTTTTTCAGGGAGGGAGCAGTACTTC. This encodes CASSFSGREQYF.

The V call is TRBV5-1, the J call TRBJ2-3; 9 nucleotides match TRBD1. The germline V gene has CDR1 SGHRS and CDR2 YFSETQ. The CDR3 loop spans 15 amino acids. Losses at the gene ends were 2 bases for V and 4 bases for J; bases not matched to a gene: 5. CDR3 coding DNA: TGCGCCAGCAGCTTAATGGGGGACAGGGCAGATACGCAGTATTTT. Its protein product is CASSLMGDRADTQYF.

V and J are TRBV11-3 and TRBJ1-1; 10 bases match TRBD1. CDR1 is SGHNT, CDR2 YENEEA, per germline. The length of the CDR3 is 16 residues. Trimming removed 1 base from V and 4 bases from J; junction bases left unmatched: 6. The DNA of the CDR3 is TGTGCCAGCAGCTTAGCCGAGGGACAGGGGCCCACTGAAGCTTTCTTT. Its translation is CASSLAEGQGPTEAFF.

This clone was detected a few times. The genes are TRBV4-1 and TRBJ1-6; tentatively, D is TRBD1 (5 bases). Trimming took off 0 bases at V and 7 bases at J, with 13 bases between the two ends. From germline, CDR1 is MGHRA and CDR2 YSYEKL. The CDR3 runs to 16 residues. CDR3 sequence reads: CASSQEWGTLNSPLHF. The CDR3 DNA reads TGCGCCAGCAGCCAAGAATGGGGCACCCTAAATTCACCCCTCCACTTT.

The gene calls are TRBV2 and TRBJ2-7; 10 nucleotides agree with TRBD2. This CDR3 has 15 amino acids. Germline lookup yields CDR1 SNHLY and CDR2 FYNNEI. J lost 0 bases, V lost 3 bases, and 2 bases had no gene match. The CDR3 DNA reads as TGTGCCAGCAGTGACCAGCGGGGGGGCTCCTACGAGCAGTACTTC. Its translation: CASSDQRGGSYEQYF.

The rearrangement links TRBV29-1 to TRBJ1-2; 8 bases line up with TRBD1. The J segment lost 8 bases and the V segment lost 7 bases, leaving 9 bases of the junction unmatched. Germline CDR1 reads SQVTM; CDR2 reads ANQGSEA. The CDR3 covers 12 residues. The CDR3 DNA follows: TGCAGCGCCGAGGGGGCAGGGGGCGGCTACACCTTC. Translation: CSAEGAGGGYTF. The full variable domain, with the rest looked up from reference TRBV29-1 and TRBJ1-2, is SAVISQKPSRDICQRGTSLTIQCQVDSQVTMMFWYRQQPGQSLTLIATANQGSEATYESGFVIDKFPISRPNLTFSTLTVSNMSPEDSSIYLCSAEGAGGGYTFGSGTRLTVV.

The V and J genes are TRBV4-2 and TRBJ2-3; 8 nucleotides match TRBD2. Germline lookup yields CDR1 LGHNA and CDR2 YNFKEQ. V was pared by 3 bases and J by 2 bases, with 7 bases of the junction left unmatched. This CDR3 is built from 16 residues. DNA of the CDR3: TGTGCCAGCAGCCACGGAGCGGGGGCGAACACAGATACGCAGTATTTT. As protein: CASSHGAGANTDTQYF.

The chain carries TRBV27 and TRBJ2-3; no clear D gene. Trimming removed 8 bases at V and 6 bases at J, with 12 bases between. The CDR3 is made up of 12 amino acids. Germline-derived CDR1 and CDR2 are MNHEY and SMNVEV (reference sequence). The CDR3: CASAGVLDTQYF. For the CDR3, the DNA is TGTGCCAGCGCCGGTGTTCTGGATACGCAGTATTTT.

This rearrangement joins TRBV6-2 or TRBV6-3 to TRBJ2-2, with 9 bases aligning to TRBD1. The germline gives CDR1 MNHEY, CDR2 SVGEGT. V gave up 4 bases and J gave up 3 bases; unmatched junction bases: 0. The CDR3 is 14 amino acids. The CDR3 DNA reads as TGTGCCAGCAGTTGGACAGGGGACACCGGGGAGCTGTTTTTT. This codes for CASSWTGDTGELFF.

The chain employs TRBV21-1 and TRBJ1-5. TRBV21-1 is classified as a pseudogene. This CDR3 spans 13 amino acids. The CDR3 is CASTLSNCQPQHF. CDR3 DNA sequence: TGTGCCAGCACTTTGAGCAATTGTCAGCCCCAGCATTTT.

The CDR3 region is CASSSRDRVSQPQHF. In DNA form, the CDR3 reads TGTGCCAGCAGCTCCCGGGACAGGGTAAGTCAGCCCCAGCATTTT. This rearrangement joins TRBV7-9 to TRBJ1-5; 9 nucleotides align to TRBD1. CDR1 and CDR2 (germline): SEHNR, FQNEAQ (reference sequence). The V and J ends lost 4 bases and 6 bases, in that order; junction bases with no gene match: 7. The CDR3 length is 15 residues.

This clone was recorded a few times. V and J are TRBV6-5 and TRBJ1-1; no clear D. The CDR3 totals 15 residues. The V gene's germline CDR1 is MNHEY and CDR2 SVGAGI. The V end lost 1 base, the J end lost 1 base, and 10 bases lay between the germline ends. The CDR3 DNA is TGTGCCAGCAGTTACTTGGTTCGGGGGAACACTGAAGCTTTCTTT. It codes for CASSYLVRGNTEAFF.

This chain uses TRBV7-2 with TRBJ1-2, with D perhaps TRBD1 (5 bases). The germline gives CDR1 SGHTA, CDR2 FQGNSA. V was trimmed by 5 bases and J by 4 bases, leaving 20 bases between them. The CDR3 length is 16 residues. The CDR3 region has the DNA TGTGCCAGCAGCGCCCCTACCCAGGGTCTAGGCTATGGCTACACCTTC. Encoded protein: CASSAPTQGLGYGYTF.

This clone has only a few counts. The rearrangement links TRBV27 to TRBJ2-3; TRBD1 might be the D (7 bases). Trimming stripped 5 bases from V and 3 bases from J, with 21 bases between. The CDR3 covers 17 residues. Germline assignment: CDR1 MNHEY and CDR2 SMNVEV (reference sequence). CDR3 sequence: CASSTSRGRIITDTQYF. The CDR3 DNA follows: TGTGCCAGCAGTACCTCCAGGGGGAGGATAATTACAGATACGCAGTATTTT.

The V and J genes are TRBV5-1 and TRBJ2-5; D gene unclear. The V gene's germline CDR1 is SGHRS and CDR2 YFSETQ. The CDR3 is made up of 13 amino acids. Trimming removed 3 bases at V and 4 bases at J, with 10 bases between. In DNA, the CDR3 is TGCGCCAGCAGCTATTATTCTCCAGAGACCCAGTACTTC. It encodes CASSYYSPETQYF.

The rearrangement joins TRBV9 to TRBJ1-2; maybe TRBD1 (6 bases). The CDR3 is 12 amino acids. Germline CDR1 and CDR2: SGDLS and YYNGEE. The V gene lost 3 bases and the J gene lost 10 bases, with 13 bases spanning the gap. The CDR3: CASSATGEDYTF. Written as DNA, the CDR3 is TGTGCCAGCAGCGCGACAGGTGAGGACTACACCTTC.

CDR3 in DNA: TGTGCCAGCAGCGTAGCTACTCGTTTGACTAGCGGGGGCCAGGGGGTCGATACGCAGTATTTT. Residues: CASSVATRLTSGGQGVDTQYF. The chain carries TRBV9 and TRBJ2-3; 12 nucleotides line up with TRBD2. The germline CDR1 and CDR2 sequences are SGDLS and YYNGEE. V lost 0 bases to trimming and J lost 6 bases; unmatched junction nucleotides: 20. This CDR3 region has 21 residues.

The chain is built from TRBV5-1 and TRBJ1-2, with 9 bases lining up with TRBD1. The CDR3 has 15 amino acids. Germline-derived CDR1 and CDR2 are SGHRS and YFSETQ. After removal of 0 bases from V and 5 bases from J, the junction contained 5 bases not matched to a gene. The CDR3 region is CASSLEGTGIYGYTF. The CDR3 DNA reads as TGCGCCAGCAGCTTGGAAGGGACAGGGATATATGGCTACACCTTC.

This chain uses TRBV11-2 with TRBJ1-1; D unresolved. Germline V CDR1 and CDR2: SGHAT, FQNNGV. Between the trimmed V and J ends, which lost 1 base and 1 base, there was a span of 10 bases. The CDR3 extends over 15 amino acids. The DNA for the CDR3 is TGTGCCAGCAGCTTAGTTTTCAGCGCGAACACTGAAGCTTTCTTT. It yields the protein CASSLVFSANTEAFF.

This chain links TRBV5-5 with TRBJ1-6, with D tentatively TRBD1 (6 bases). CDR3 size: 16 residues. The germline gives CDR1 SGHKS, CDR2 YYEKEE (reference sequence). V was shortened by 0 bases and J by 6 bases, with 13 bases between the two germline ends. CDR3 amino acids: CASSLDIQGPNSPLHF. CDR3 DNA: TGTGCCAGCAGCTTGGACATACAGGGACCTAATTCACCCCTCCACTTT. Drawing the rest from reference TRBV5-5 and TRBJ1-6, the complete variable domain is DAGVTQSPTHLIKTRGQQVTLRCSPISGHKSVSWYQQVLGQGPQFIFQYYEKEERGRGNFPDRFSARQFPNYSSELNVNALLLGDSALYLCASSLDIQGPNSPLHFGNGTRLTVT.

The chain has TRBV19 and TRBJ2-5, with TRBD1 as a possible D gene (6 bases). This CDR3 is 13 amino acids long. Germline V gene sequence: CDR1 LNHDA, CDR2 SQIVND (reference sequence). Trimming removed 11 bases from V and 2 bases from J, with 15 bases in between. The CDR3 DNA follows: TGTGCCCCCTTCCACGGACAGCAAGAGACCCAGTACTTC. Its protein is CAPFHGQQETQYF.

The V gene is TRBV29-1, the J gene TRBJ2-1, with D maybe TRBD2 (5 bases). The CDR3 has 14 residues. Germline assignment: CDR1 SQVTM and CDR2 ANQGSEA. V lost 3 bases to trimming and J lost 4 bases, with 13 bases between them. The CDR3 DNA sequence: TGCAGCGTTGATGGACTCCAAGCATACAATGAGCAGTTCTTC. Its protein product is CSVDGLQAYNEQFF.

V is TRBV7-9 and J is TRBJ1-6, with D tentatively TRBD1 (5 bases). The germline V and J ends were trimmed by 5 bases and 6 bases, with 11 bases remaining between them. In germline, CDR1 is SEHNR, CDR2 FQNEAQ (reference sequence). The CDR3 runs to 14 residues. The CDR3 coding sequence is TGTGCCAGCAGCCTCGACAGTCCTAATTCACCCCTCCACTTT. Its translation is CASSLDSPNSPLHF. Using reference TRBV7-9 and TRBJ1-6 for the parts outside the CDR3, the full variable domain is DTGVSQNPRHKITKRGQNVTFRCDPISEHNRLYWYRQTLGQGPEFLTYFQNEAQLEKSRLLSDRFSAERPKGSFSTLEIQRTEQGDSAMYLCASSLDSPNSPLHFGNGTRLTVT.